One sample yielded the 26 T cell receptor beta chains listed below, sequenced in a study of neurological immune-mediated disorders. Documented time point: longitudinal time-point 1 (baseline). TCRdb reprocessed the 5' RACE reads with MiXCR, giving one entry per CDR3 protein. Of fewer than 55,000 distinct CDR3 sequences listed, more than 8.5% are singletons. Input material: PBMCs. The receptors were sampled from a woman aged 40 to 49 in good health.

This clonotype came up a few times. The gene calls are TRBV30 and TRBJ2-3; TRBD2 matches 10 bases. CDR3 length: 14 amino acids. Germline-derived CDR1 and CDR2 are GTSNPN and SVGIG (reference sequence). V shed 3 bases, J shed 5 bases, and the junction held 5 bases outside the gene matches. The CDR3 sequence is CAWRLAGRVDTQYF. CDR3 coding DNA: TGTGCCTGGAGACTAGCGGGAAGGGTAGATACGCAGTATTTT.

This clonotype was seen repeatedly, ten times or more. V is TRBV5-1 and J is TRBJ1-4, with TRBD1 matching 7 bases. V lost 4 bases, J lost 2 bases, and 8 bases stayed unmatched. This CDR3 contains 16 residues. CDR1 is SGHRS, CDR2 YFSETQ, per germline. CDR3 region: CASSVGPGQTNEKLFF. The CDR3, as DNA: TGCGCCAGCAGCGTTGGACCGGGACAGACTAATGAAAAACTGTTTTTT.

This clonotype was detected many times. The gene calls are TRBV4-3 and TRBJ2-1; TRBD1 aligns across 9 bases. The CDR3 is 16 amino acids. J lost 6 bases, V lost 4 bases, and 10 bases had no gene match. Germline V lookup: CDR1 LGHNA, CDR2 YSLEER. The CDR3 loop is CASSRLDRGEGNEQFF. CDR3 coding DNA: TGCGCCAGCAGCCGACTAGACAGGGGGGAAGGCAATGAGCAGTTCTTC.

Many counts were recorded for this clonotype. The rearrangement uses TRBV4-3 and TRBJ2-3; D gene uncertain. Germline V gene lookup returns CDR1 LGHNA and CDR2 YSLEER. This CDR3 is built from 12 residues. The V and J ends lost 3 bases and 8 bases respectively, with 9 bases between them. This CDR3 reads CASSQAVGTQYF. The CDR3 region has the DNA TGCGCCAGCAGCCAGGCCGTTGGTACGCAGTATTTT.

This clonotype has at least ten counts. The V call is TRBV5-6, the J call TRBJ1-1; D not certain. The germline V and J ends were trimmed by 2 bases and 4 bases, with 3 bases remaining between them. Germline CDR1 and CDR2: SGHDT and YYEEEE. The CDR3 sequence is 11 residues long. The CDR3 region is CASSFGTEAFF. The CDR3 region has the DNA TGTGCCAGCAGCTTCGGCACTGAAGCTTTCTTT.

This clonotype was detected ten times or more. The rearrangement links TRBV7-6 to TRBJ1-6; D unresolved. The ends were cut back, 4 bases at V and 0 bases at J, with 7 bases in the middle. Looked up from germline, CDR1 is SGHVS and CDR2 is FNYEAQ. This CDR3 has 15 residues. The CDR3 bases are TGTGCCAGCAGCTCACAGAGCTCCTATAATTCACCCCTCCACTTT. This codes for CASSSQSSYNSPLHF.

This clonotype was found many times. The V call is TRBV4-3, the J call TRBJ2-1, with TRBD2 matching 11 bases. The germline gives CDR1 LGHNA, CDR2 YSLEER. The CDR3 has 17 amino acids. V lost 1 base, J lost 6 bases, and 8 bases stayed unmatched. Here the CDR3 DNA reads TGCGCCAGCAGCCAAGGCCGGACTAGCGGGTTCGGCAATGAGCAGTTCTTC. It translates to CASSQGRTSGFGNEQFF.

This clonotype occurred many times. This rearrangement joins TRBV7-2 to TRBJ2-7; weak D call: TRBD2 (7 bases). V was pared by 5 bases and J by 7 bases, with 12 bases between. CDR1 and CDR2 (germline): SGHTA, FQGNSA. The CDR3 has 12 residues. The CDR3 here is CASSLGGVEQYF. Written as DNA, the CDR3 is TGTGCCAGCAGCCTAGGGGGGGTAGAGCAGTACTTC.

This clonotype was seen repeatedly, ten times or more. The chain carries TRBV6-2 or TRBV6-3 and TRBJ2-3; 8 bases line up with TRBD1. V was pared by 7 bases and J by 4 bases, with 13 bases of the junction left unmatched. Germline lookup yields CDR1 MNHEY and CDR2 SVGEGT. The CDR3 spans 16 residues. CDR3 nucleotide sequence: TGTGCCAGCATCCACAGCCGGACAGGGAAAGCAGATACGCAGTATTTT. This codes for CASIHSRTGKADTQYF.

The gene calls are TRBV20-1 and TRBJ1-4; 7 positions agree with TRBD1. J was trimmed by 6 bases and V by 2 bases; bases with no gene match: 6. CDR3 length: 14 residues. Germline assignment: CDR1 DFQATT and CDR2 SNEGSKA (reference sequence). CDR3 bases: TGCAGTGCTAGAATGGGACAGTGCGATGAAAAACTGTTTTTT. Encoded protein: CSARMGQCDEKLFF.

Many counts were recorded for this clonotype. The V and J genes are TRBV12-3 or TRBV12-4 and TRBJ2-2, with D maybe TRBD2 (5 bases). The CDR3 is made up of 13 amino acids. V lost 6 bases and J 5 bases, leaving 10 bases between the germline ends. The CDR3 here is CASSPGVTGELFF. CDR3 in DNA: TGTGCCAGCAGCCCCGGGGTGACCGGGGAGCTGTTTTTT.

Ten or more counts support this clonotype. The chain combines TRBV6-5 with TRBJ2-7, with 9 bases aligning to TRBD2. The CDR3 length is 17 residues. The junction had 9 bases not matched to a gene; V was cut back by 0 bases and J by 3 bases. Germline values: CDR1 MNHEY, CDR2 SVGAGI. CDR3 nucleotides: TGTGCCAGCAGTTACTCGATGGTAGCGGGAGCTTTCTACGAGCAGTACTTC. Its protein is CASSYSMVAGAFYEQYF.

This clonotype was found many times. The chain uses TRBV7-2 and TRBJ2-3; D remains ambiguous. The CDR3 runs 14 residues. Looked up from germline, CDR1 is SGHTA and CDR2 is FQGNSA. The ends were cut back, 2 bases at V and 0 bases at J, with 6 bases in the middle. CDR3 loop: CASSLISSTDTQYF. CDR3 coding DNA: TGTGCCAGCAGCTTAATCTCAAGCACAGATACGCAGTATTTT.

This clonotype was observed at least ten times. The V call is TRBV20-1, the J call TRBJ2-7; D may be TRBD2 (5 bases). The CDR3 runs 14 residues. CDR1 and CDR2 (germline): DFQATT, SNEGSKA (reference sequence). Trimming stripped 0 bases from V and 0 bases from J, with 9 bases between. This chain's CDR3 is CSARDFGGSYEQYF. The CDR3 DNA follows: TGCAGTGCTAGAGATTTCGGAGGCTCCTACGAGCAGTACTTC.

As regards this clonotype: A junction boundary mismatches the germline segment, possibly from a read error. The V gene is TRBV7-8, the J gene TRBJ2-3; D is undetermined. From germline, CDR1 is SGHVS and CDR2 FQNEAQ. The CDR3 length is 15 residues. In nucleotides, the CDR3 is TGTGCCAGCAGCTCCGAGACTGGGTTCACAGATACGAAGTATTTT. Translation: CASSSETGFTDTKYF.

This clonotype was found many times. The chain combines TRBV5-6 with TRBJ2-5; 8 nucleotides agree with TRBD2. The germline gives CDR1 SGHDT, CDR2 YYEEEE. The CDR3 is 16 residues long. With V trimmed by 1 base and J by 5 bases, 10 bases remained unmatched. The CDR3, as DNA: TGTGCCAGCAGCTTGATTCTAGCGGGTTCGGGCGAGACCCAGTACTTC. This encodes CASSLILAGSGETQYF. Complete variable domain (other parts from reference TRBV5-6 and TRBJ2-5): DAGVTQSPTHLIKTRGQQVTLRCSPKSGHDTVSWYQQALGQGPQFIFQYYEEEERQRGNFPDRFSGHQFPNYSSELNVNALLLGDSALYLCASSLILAGSGETQYFGPGTRLLVL.

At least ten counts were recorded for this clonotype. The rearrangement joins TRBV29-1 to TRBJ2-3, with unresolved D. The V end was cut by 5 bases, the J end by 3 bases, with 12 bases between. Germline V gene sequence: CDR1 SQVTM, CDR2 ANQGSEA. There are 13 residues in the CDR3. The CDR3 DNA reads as TGCAGCGTTTTGGAGTCTCCGACAGATACGCAGTATTTT. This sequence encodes CSVLESPTDTQYF.

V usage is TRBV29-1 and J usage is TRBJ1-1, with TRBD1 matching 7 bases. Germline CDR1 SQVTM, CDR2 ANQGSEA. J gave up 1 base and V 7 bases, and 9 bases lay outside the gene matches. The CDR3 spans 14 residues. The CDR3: CSAPIRGRNTEAFF. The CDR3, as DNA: TGCAGCGCTCCAATAAGGGGGCGGAACACTGAAGCTTTCTTT.

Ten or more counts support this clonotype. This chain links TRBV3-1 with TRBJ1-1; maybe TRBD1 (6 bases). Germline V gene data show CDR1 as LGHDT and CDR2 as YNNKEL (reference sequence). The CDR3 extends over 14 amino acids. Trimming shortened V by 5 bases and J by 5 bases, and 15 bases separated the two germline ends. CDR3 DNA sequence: TGTGCCAGCAGCGAAAACAGGGATTGGACTGAAGCTTTCTTT. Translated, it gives CASSENRDWTEAFF.

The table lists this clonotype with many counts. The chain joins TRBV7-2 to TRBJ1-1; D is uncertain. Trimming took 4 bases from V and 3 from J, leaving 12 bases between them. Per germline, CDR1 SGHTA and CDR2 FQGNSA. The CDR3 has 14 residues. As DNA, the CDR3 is TGTGCCAGCAGCTCCGGCAGCGCCTACACTGAAGCTTTCTTT. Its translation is CASSSGSAYTEAFF.

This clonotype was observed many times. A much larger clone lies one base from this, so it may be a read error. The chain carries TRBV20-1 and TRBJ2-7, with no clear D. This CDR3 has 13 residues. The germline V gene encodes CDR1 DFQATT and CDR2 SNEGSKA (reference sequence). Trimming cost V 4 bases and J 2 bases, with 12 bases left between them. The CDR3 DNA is TGCAGTGCTATATGCCAGCCCACCTACGAGCAGTACTTC. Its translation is CSAICQPTYEQYF.

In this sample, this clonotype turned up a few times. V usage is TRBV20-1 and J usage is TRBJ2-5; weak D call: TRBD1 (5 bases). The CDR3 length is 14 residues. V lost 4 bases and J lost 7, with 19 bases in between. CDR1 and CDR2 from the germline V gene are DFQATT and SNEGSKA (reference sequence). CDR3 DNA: TGCAGTGCTACACGGCAGGGTCGATTCGGGACCCAGTACTTC. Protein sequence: CSATRQGRFGTQYF.

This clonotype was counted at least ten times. The CDR3 loop is CASSRLGGTGELFF. The CDR3 nucleotides read TGTGCCAGCAGTCGCCTAGGGGGGACCGGGGAGCTGTTTTTT. The rearrangement uses TRBV12-3 or TRBV12-4 and TRBJ2-2; D tentatively reads TRBD1 or TRBD2 (6 bases each). CDR3 size: 14 residues. Trimming removed 5 bases at V and 5 bases at J, with 12 bases between.

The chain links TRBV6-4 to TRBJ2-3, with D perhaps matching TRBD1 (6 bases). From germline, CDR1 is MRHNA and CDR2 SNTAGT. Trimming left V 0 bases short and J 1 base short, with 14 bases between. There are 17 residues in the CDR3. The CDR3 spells CASSDSRGGVGTDTQYF. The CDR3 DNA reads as TGTGCCAGCAGTGACTCACGTGGGGGCGTCGGCACAGATACGCAGTATTTT.

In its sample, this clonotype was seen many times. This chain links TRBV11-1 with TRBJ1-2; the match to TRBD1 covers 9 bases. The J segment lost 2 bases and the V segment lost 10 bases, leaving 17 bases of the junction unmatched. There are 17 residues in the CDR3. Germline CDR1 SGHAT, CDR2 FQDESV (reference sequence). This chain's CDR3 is CATTPTGGNRWNYGYTF. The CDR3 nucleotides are TGTGCCACCACACCAACAGGGGGCAATCGGTGGAACTATGGCTACACCTTC. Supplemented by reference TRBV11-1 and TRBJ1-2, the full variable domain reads EAEVAQSPRYKITEKSQAVAFWCDPISGHATLYWYRQILGQGPELLVQFQDESVVDDSQLPKDRFSAERLKGVDSTLKIQPAELGDSAMYLCATTPTGGNRWNYGYTFGSGTRLTVV.

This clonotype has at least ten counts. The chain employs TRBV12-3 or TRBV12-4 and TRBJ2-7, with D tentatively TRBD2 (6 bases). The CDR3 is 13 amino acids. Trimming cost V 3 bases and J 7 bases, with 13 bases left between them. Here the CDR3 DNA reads TGTGCCAGCAGTTTGGGAGGAGGTCGGGAGCAGTACTTC. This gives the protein CASSLGGGREQYF.